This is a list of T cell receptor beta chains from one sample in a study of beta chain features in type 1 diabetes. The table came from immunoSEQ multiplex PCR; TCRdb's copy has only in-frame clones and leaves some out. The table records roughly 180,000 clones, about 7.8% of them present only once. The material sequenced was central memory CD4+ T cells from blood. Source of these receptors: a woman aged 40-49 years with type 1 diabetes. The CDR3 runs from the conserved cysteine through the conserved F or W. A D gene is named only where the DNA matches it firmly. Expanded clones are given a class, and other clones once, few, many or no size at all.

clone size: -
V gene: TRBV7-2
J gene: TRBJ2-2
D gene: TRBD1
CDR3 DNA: TGTGCCAGCAGCCCGGGACAGGGACCCGGGGAGCTGTTTTTT
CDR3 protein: CASSPGQGPGELFF

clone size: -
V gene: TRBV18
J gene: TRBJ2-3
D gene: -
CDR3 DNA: TGTGCCAGCTCTCCTAGGCGAGAACTAGCCGCAGATACGCAGTATTTT
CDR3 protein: CASSPRRELAADTQYF

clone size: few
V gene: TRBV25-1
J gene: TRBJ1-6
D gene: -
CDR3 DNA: TGTGCCAGCAGTGAGCTCTGGGCGGACAGAAATTCACCCCTCCACTTT
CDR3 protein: CASSELWADRNSPLHF

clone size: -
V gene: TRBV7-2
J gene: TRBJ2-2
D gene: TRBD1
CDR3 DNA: TGTGCCAGCAGCGTGGACAGGGTCTACGGGGAGCTGTTTTTT
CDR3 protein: CASSVDRVYGELFF

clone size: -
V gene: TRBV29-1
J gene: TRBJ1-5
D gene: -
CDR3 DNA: TGCAGCGTTGGGGGTGGGGAGGATCAGCCCCAGCATTTT
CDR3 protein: CSVGGGEDQPQHF

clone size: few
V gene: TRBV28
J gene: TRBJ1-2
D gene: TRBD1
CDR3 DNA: TGTGCCAGCAGCCCGGGACAGCGTAACTATGGCTACACCTTC
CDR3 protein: CASSPGQRNYGYTF

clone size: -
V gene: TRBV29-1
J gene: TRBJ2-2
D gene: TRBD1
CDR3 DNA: TGCAGCGTTGGAAGGAGGGACAGGGAAAATTACAACGGGGAGCTGTTTTTT
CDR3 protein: CSVGRRDRENYNGELFF

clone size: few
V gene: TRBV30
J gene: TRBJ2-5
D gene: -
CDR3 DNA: TGTGCCTGGAGTCACGGGGAAGAGACCCAGTACTTC
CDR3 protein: CAWSHGEETQYF

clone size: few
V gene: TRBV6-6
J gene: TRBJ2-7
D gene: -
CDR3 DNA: TGTGCCAGCCGCAATCCCGGGACTCGACCCTACGAGCAGTACTTC
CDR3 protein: CASRNPGTRPYEQYF

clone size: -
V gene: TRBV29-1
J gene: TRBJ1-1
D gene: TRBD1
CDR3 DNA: TGCAGCGCGGCGGACAGGGCGGATGAAGCTTTCTTT
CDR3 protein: CSAADRADEAFF

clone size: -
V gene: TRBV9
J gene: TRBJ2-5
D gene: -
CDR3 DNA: TGTGCCAGCAGCGTACAGGATCGCGAGACCCAGTACTTC
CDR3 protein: CASSVQDRETQYF

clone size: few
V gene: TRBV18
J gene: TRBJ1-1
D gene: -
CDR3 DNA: TGTGCCAGCTCACCATCTTCCCCGGGGGGGGGAAGAGGTACTGAAGCTTTCTTT
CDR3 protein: CASSPSSPGGGRGTEAFF

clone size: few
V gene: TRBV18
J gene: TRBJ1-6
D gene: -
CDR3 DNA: TGTGCCAGCTCACAGGCGCGGGGCGATAATTCACCCCTCCACTTT
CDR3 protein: CASSQARGDNSPLHF

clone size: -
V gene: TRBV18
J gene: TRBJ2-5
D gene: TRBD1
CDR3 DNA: TGTGCCAGCTCAACGGGACAGGGGGTAGAGACCCAGTACTTC
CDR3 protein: CASSTGQGVETQYF

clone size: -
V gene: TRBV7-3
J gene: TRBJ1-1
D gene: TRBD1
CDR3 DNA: TGTGCCAGCAGCTTAATGGGACAGCCTAAGATCTTT
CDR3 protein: CASSLMGQPKIF

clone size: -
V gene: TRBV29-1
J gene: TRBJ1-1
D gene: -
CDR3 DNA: TGCAGCGTTCAGGACAGCCGCGCCACTGAAGCTTTCTTT
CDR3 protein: CSVQDSRATEAFF

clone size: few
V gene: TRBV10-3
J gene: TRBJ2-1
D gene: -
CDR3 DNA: TGTGCCATCAGTGAGTCGGGGCCCTTTGAGCAGTTCTTC
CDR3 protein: CAISESGPFEQFF

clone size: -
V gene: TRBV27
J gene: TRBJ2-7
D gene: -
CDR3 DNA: TGTGCCAGCAGAAACAGACCCTCCTACGAGCAGTACTTC
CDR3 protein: CASRNRPSYEQYF

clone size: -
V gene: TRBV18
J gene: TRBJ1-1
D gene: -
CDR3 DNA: TGTGCCAGCTCACAACTCGACAGCACTGAAGCTTTCTTT
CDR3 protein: CASSQLDSTEAFF

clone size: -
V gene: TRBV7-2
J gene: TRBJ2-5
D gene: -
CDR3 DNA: TGTGCCAGCAGCCCCGGGGACATATTCGAAGAGACCCAGTACTTC
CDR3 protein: CASSPGDIFEETQYF

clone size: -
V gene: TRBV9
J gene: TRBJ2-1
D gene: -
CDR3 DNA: TGTGCCAGCAGCGTAGGGCCTAGCTTTAGGGTCAATGAGCAGTTCTTC
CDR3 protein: CASSVGPSFRVNEQFF

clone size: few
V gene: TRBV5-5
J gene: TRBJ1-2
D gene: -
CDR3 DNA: TGTGCCAGCAGCTCTACTGGGTCGGCGGGTGGCTACACCTTC
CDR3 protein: CASSSTGSAGGYTF

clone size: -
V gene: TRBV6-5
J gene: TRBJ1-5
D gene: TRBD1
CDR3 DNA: TGTGCCAGCAGTCCCAGGGGGTCAAGTCAGCCCCAGCATTTT
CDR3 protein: CASSPRGSSQPQHF

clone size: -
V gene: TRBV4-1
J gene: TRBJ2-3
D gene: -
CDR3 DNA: TGCGCCAGCAGCCAACGCGGGACGGTCGGTGTAGGCACAGATACGCAGTATTTT
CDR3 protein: CASSQRGTVGVGTDTQYF

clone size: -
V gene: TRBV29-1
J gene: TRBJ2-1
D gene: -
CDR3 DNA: TGCAGCGGGGGCACCCCACCCAATGAGCAGTTCTTC
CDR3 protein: CSGGTPPNEQFF

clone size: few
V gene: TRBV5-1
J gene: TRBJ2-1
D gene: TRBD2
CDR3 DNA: TGCGCCAGCAAGATTACTAGCGGGTCATCCTACAATGAGCAGTTCTTC
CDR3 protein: CASKITSGSSYNEQFF

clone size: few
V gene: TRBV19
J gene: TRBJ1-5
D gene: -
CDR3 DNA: TGTGCCAGTAGTCTGGGCCTCAATCAGCCCCAGCATTTT
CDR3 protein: CASSLGLNQPQHF

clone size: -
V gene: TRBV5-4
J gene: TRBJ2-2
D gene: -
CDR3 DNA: TGTGCCAGCAGTCGCAGGACGAGGGCGAACACCGGGGAGCTGTTTTTT
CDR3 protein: CASSRRTRANTGELFF

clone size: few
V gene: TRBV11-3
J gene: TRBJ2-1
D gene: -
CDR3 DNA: TGTGCCAGCAGCATCGGGAGTGCCAGACGCAATGAGCAGTTCTTC
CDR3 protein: CASSIGSARRNEQFF

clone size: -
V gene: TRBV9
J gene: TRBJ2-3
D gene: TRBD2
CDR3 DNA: TGTGCCAGCAGCGTACAGGGACTAGCGGGAGACACAGATACGCAGTATTTT
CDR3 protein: CASSVQGLAGDTDTQYF

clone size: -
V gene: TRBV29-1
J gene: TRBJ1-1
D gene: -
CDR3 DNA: TGCAGCGTTAGATATGAGCTTGAAGCTTTCTTT
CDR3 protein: CSVRYELEAFF

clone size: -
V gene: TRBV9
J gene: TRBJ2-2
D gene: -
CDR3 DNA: TGTGCCAGCAGCGTAGAGCTCCGGAACACCGGGGAGCTGTTTTTT
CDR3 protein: CASSVELRNTGELFF

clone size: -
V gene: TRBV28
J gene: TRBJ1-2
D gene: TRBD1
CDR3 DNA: TGTGCCAGCAGTTCTGGGACAGGGGAAAGCTATGGCTACACCTTC
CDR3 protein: CASSSGTGESYGYTF

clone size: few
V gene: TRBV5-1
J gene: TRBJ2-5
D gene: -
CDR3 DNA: TGCGCCAGCAGCTTGTCGGAGGAGACCCAGTACTTC
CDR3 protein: CASSLSEETQYF

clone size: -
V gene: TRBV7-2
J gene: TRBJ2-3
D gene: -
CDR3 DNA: TGCGCCAGCAGCCCAGGGAAGCGCACAGATACGCAGTATTTT
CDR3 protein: CASSPGKRTDTQYF

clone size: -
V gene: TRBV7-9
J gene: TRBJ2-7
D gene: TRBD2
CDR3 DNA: TGTGCCAGCAGCCGGGGACTAGCGGGGGAGCAGTACTTC
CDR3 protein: CASSRGLAGEQYF

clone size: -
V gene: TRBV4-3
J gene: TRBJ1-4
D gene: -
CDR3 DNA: TGCGCCAGCAGCCAAGGAGTGAACCCTAATGAAAAACTGTTTTTT
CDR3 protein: CASSQGVNPNEKLFF

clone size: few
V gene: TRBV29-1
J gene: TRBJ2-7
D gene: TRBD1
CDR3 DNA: TGCAGCGTCGGGACAGGTGGTACCTACGAGCAGTACTTC
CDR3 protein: CSVGTGGTYEQYF

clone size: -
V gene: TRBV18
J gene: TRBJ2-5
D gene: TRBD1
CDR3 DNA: TGTGCCAGCTCACCTGGACAGGTTCAAGAGACCCAGTACTTC
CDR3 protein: CASSPGQVQETQYF

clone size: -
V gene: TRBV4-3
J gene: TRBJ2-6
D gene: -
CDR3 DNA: TGCGCCAGCAGCCAAATCAGGGGACCCATCTCTGGGGCCAACGTCCTGACTTTC
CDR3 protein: CASSQIRGPISGANVLTF

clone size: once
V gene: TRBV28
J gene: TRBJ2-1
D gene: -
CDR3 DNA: TGTGCCAGCAGCCTGACGAGCGGTGAGCAGTTCTTC
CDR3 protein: CASSLTSGEQFF

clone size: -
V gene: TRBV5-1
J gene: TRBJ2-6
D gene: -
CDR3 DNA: TGCGCCAGCAGCGTACAGGGAGCGGAAGGGGCCAACGTCCTGACTTTC
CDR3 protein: CASSVQGAEGANVLTF